The present T cell receptor beta chain was sequenced within a study of identical twins. This clonotype has a count of ten or more. Its antigen is not known. V lost 6 bases to trimming and J lost 4 bases, with 10 bases between them. The CDR3 is made up of 12 amino acids. Findings and limits, study-wide: Insertions were reduced in abundant cord blood beta clonotypes but not in memory repertoires.

Each cDNA held unique molecular identifiers, and template switching gave it a universal primer site. TCRdb passed the 5' RACE reads through MiXCR, listing each CDR3 protein once. The sample carries fewer than 900,000 distinct CDR3 sequences, 15% to 20% recorded once. Separately, the same data were catalogued under a study of T cells expressing NK-cell markers. From that report: According to the study, TCR beta repertoires originated from sorted CD3+CD56+NKG2C+, CD3+CD56+NKG2C- and CD3+CD56-NKG2C+ T cells. The CD3+CD56-NKG2C+ fraction was also led by these clonotypes in a few donors.

This sequence joins TRBV12-3 or TRBV12-4 and TRBJ2-7; D unclear. The sequencing sample was made of PBMCs. This receptor was obtained from a young woman in good health. The CDR3 DNA reads TGTGCCAGCAGCTTGGCTGGTTACGAGCAGTACTTC. Its translation is CASSLAGYEQYF.